Below, one T cell receptor beta chain is given with its context. The data derive from a study of blood T cell repertoires in COVID-19. Looking at the study overall: Italy, Spain and the United States were the sources of the convalescent and acute COVID-19 samples.

TCRdb's copy holds only in-frame clones and misses some; the assay was immunoSEQ multiplex PCR. Seen here are around 190,000 clones, around 83% observed once, and the top ten hold approximately 1.4%. The sample comprised peripheral blood. The TCR was taken from a human donor in a cohort sampled during active COVID-19.

The CDR3 sequence is CASSRHRGYGYTF. DNA of the CDR3: TGTGCCAGCAGTAGGCACAGGGGTTATGGCTACACCTTC. J is TRBJ1-2 and V is TRBV27; 7 bases map to TRBD1. J gave up 5 bases and V 5 bases, and 5 bases lay outside the gene matches. Germline V gives CDR1 MNHEY, CDR2 SMNVEV (reference sequence). The CDR3 spans 13 residues.